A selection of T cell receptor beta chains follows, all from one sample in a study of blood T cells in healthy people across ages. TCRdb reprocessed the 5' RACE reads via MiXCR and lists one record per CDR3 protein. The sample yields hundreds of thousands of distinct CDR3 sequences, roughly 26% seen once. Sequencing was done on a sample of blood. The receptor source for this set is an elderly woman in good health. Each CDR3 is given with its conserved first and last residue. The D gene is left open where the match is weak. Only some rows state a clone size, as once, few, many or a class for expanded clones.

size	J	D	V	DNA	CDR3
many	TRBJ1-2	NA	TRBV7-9	TGTGCCAGCCTTAAAGGGGGAACTAACTATGGCTACACCTTC	CASLKGGTNYGYTF
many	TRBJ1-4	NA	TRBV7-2	TGTGCCAGCAGCTTAGCCGGAAGGGGGGAAAAACTGTTTTTT	CASSLAGRGEKLFF
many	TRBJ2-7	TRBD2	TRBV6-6	TGTGCCAGCAGCCGACTAGCCACCTACGAGCAGTACTTC	CASSRLATYEQYF
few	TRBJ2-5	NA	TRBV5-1	TGCGCCAGCAGCTTGGTCCCCTCCGGAGGGGAGACCCAGTACTTC	CASSLVPSGGETQYF
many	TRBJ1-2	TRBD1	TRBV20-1	TGCAGTGCTAGAGAGGACAGGCCCTATGGCTACACCTTC	CSAREDRPYGYTF
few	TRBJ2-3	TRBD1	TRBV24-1	TGTGCCACCAGTGGTTTGCAGGACAGGCCTCAGCAGTATTTT	CATSGLQDRPQQYF
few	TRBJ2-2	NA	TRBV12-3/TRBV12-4	TGTGCCAGCAGCCTTGTGCCAAGGGAGCTGTTTTTT	CASSLVPRELFF
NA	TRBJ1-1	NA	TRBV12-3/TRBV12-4	TGTGCCAGCAGTTTAAAAATTTCGACCTTGGAGGGCGCTGAAGCTTTCTTT	CASSLKISTLEGAEAFF
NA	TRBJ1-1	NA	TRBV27	TGTGCCAGCAGTTTATTGCACAGACAAGAAGCTTTCTTT	CASSLLHRQEAFF
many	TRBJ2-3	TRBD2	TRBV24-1	TGTGCCACCAGTGATTTGTCTAGCGGGGTTACAGATACGCAGTATTTT	CATSDLSSGVTDTQYF
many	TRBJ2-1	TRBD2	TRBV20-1	TGCAGTGCTAGGAGCGGGGGGGCTTCGGGTGAGCAGTTCTTC	CSARSGGASGEQFF
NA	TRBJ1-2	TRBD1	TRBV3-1	TGTGCCAGCACCCGAACAGGGGGAGGCTACACCTTC	CASTRTGGGYTF
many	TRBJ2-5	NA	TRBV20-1	TGCAGTGCTAGAGGTGATGGGCGACCTGAAGAGACCCAGTACTTC	CSARGDGRPEETQYF
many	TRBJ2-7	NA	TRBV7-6	TGTGCCAGCAGCTTAGGCGTGGACAGCTCCTACGAGCAGTACTTC	CASSLGVDSSYEQYF
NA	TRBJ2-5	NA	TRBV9	TGTGCCAGCAGCGTAGACGGAAGCTCCTACAATGAGCAGTACTTC	CASSVDGSSYNEQYF
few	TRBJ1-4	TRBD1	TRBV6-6	TGTGCCAGCAGTTACTCGACTGGGACAGGGCAAGAAAAACTGTTTTTT	CASSYSTGTGQEKLFF
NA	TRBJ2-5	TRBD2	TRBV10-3	TGTGCCATCGGCTCTGTCGGCGGGGGCCAAGAGACCCAGTACTTC	CAIGSVGGGQETQYF
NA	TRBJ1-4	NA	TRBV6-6	TGTGCCAGCAGAGCTTACAGAACTAATGAAAAACTGTTTTTT	CASRAYRTNEKLFF
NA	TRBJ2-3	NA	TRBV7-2	TGTGCCAGCAGCCCAAAGCGCCTCGAGTTATCGCAGTATTTT	CASSPKRLELSQYF
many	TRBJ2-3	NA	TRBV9	TGTGCCAGCAGCGATAGCTCCGCTAGCACAGATACGCAGTATTTT	CASSDSSASTDTQYF